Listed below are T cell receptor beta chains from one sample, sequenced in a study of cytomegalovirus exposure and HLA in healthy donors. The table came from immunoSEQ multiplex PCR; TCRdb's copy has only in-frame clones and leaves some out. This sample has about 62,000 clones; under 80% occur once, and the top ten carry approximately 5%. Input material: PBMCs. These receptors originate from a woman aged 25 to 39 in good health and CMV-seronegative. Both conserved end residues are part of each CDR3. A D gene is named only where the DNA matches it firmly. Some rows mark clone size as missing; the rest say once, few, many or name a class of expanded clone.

CDR3nt: TGTGCCAGCTCAGAACCGGGGGGCATGTACACTGAAGCTTTCTTT
CDR3aa: CASSEPGGMYTEAFF
d_gene: .
j_gene: TRBJ1-1
abundance: .
v_gene: TRBV18

CDR3nt: TGTGCCAGCAACCTGGGGACAGGGGGCTGTGGCTACACCTTC
CDR3aa: CASNLGTGGCGYTF
d_gene: TRBD1
j_gene: TRBJ1-2
abundance: .
v_gene: TRBV2

CDR3nt: TGTGCCAGCAGCTCTCACGGTTACCAAGAGACCCAGTACTTC
CDR3aa: CASSSHGYQETQYF
d_gene: .
j_gene: TRBJ2-5
abundance: .
v_gene: TRBV7-3

CDR3nt: TGTGCCAGCACCTATGGACAGGGGTATGGCTACACCTTC
CDR3aa: CASTYGQGYGYTF
d_gene: TRBD1
j_gene: TRBJ1-2
abundance: .
v_gene: TRBV6-5

CDR3nt: TGTGCCAGCAGCTTAGCTCGTAGCACAGATACGCAGTATTTT
CDR3aa: CASSLARSTDTQYF
d_gene: .
j_gene: TRBJ2-3
abundance: .
v_gene: TRBV7-2

CDR3nt: TGTGCCAGCGGGGGGACCGGCCTCTTCACAGATACGCAGTATTTT
CDR3aa: CASGGTGLFTDTQYF
d_gene: TRBD2
j_gene: TRBJ2-3
abundance: .
v_gene: TRBV30

CDR3nt: TGCGCCAGCAGCCTGAGGTCCGGGGAGCTGTTTTTT
CDR3aa: CASSLRSGELFF
d_gene: .
j_gene: TRBJ2-2
abundance: .
v_gene: TRBV5-1

CDR3nt: TGTGCCAGCAGCTCAGGGTCGTGGGAGACCCAGTACTTC
CDR3aa: CASSSGSWETQYF
d_gene: .
j_gene: TRBJ2-5
abundance: .
v_gene: TRBV5-4

CDR3nt: TGTGCCAGCAGACTAGCGGCACTGAATGAGCAGTTCTTC
CDR3aa: CASRLAALNEQFF
d_gene: TRBD2
j_gene: TRBJ2-1
abundance: .
v_gene: TRBV27

CDR3nt: TGTGCCAGCAGCACGGCCGCTAAACCGGGACAGGGGAACAATGAGCAGTTCTTC
CDR3aa: CASSTAAKPGQGNNEQFF
d_gene: TRBD1
j_gene: TRBJ2-1
abundance: once
v_gene: TRBV7-9

CDR3nt: TGTGCCAGTAGTATAGTCGAGACAGGGGAGAACACTGAAGCTTTCTTT
CDR3aa: CASSIVETGENTEAFF
d_gene: TRBD1
j_gene: TRBJ1-1
abundance: many
v_gene: TRBV19

CDR3nt: TGTGCTTCCCAGATACTAGCGGGAGGGGGTGGCACAGATACGCAGTATTTT
CDR3aa: CASQILAGGGGTDTQYF
d_gene: TRBD2
j_gene: TRBJ2-3
abundance: .
v_gene: TRBV2

CDR3nt: TGTGCCAGCAGTTTCGGAGGGTTGAGAGAGACCCAGTACTTC
CDR3aa: CASSFGGLRETQYF
d_gene: .
j_gene: TRBJ2-5
abundance: .
v_gene: TRBV28

CDR3nt: TGTGCCAGCAGCTTTGGAGTGGAGACCCAGTACTTC
CDR3aa: CASSFGVETQYF
d_gene: .
j_gene: TRBJ2-5
abundance: .
v_gene: TRBV11-2

CDR3nt: TGTGCCAGCTCACTGGGACTAGCGAACACCGGGGAGCTGTTTTTT
CDR3aa: CASSLGLANTGELFF
d_gene: TRBD2
j_gene: TRBJ2-2
abundance: .
v_gene: TRBV18

CDR3nt: TGTGCCAGCAGCTTAGAATCGTTGGGGGGGGGCAATGAGCAGTTCTTC
CDR3aa: CASSLESLGGGNEQFF
d_gene: TRBD2
j_gene: TRBJ2-1
abundance: .
v_gene: TRBV7-2

CDR3nt: TGTGCCAGTGGACAGGGAGGGGTGACCACTGAAGCTTTCTTT
CDR3aa: CASGQGGVTTEAFF
d_gene: TRBD1
j_gene: TRBJ1-1
abundance: .
v_gene: TRBV28

CDR3nt: TGTGCCAGCAGCTTAGTAGGGGAAAGGGCTTTCTTT
CDR3aa: CASSLVGERAFF
d_gene: .
j_gene: TRBJ1-1
abundance: .
v_gene: TRBV7-9

CDR3nt: TGTGCCAGCAGCGTAGCGGCGGGAGCGACCTACAATGAGCAGTTCTTC
CDR3aa: CASSVAAGATYNEQFF
d_gene: TRBD2
j_gene: TRBJ2-1
abundance: .
v_gene: TRBV9

CDR3nt: TGTGCCAGTAGTCCCGACAGGATGCATTCCAATGAGCAGTTCTTC
CDR3aa: CASSPDRMHSNEQFF
d_gene: .
j_gene: TRBJ2-1
abundance: .
v_gene: TRBV19

CDR3nt: TGCGCCAGCAGCTCGACTGGGGAGGGGACTAGCGGGAGCTCTAGCACAGATACGCAGTATTTT
CDR3aa: CASSSTGEGTSGSSSTDTQYF
d_gene: TRBD2
j_gene: TRBJ2-3
abundance: .
v_gene: TRBV5-1

CDR3nt: TGTGCCTGGAGTCCAGGCGCCTTTGAAGCTTTCTTT
CDR3aa: CAWSPGAFEAFF
d_gene: .
j_gene: TRBJ1-1
abundance: .
v_gene: TRBV30

CDR3nt: TGTGCCAGCGTGACAGGGGGCTGGACTGAAGCTTTCTTT
CDR3aa: CASVTGGWTEAFF
d_gene: TRBD1
j_gene: TRBJ1-1
abundance: .
v_gene: TRBV19

CDR3nt: TGTGCCAGCTCACTTTTCGGCGAGGTTAATGAAAAACTGTTTTTT
CDR3aa: CASSLFGEVNEKLFF
d_gene: .
j_gene: TRBJ1-4
abundance: .
v_gene: TRBV18

CDR3nt: TGTGCCAGCAGCGTCGACACAGGGAGTGAGCAGTATTTT
CDR3aa: CASSVDTGSEQYF
d_gene: .
j_gene: TRBJ2-3
abundance: few
v_gene: TRBV9

CDR3nt: TGCGCCAGCAGCTTGGCACAGGGTGGCGGCTACACCTTC
CDR3aa: CASSLAQGGGYTF
d_gene: .
j_gene: TRBJ1-2
abundance: .
v_gene: TRBV5-1

CDR3nt: TGTGCCTGGAGTTTTCTTGTGGGAGGGGTCGGCACAGATACGCAGTATTTT
CDR3aa: CAWSFLVGGVGTDTQYF
d_gene: TRBD2
j_gene: TRBJ2-3
abundance: .
v_gene: TRBV30

CDR3nt: TGTGCCAGTAGTATAGTAGAGGGGGTTAGCAATCAGCCCCAGCATTTT
CDR3aa: CASSIVEGVSNQPQHF
d_gene: .
j_gene: TRBJ1-5
abundance: .
v_gene: TRBV19

CDR3nt: TGTGCCAGCAGCCTCCTACCTAGCACAGATACGCAGTATTTT
CDR3aa: CASSLLPSTDTQYF
d_gene: .
j_gene: TRBJ2-3
abundance: .
v_gene: TRBV7-9

CDR3nt: TGTGCCAGCAGCTTCGGGTCGTACGAGCAGTACTTC
CDR3aa: CASSFGSYEQYF
d_gene: .
j_gene: TRBJ2-7
abundance: .
v_gene: TRBV11-2

CDR3nt: TGTGCCAGCAGCTTGGATCGGGGAAGGGACACCGGGGAGCTGTTTTTT
CDR3aa: CASSLDRGRDTGELFF
d_gene: .
j_gene: TRBJ2-2
abundance: .
v_gene: TRBV5-5

CDR3nt: TGTGCCAGCAGTGGGCACGGGTTAGAAAACACCATATATTTT
CDR3aa: CASSGHGLENTIYF
d_gene: .
j_gene: TRBJ1-3
abundance: .
v_gene: TRBV6-1

CDR3nt: TGTGCCAGCAGTTACCAACTAGGCACAGATACGCAGTATTTT
CDR3aa: CASSYQLGTDTQYF
d_gene: .
j_gene: TRBJ2-3
abundance: .
v_gene: TRBV6-5

CDR3nt: TGTGCCAGCAGCTTGATGGGGGCGAGGAACACTGAAGCTTTCTTT
CDR3aa: CASSLMGARNTEAFF
d_gene: .
j_gene: TRBJ1-1
abundance: .
v_gene: TRBV5-6

CDR3nt: TGTGCCAGCAGTGAAGGGGCGGGAAGCACAGATACGCAGTATTTT
CDR3aa: CASSEGAGSTDTQYF
d_gene: .
j_gene: TRBJ2-3
abundance: .
v_gene: TRBV6-4

CDR3nt: TGCGCCAGCAGCTTGGTAGACAGGGGCTCCTACGAGCAGTACTTC
CDR3aa: CASSLVDRGSYEQYF
d_gene: TRBD1
j_gene: TRBJ2-7
abundance: .
v_gene: TRBV5-1

CDR3nt: TGTGCCAGCAGTGAATCCCAGGGCCCCCAAAACATTCAGTACTTC
CDR3aa: CASSESQGPQNIQYF
d_gene: .
j_gene: TRBJ2-4
abundance: few
v_gene: TRBV6-1

CDR3nt: TGTGCCAGCAGTAGATGGACTAGCGGCCCCTACGAGCAGTACTTC
CDR3aa: CASSRWTSGPYEQYF
d_gene: TRBD2
j_gene: TRBJ2-7
abundance: .
v_gene: TRBV13

CDR3nt: TGCGCCAGCAGACCGGGACAGAACACCGGGGAGCTGTTTTTT
CDR3aa: CASRPGQNTGELFF
d_gene: .
j_gene: TRBJ2-2
abundance: once
v_gene: TRBV10-1

CDR3nt: TGTGCCAGCAGCGCTGGGGCGGCCACTGAAGCTTTCTTT
CDR3aa: CASSAGAATEAFF
d_gene: .
j_gene: TRBJ1-1
abundance: .
v_gene: TRBV9